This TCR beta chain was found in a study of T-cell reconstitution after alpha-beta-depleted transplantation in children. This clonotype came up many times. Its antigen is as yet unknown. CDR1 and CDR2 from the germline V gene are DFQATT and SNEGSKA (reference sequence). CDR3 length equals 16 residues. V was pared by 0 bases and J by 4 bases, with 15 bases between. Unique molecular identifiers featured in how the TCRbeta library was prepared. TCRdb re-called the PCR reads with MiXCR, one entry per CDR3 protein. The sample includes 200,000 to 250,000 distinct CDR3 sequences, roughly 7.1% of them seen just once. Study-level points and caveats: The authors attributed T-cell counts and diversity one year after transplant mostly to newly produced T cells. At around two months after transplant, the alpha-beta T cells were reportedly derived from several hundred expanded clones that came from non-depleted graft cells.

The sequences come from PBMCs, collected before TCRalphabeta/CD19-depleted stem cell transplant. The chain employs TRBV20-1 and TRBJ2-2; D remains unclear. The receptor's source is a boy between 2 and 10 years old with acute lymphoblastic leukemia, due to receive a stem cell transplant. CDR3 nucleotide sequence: TGCAGTGCTAGAGACCCCGAAACGGAGACCACCGGGGAGCTGTTTTTT. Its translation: CSARDPETETTGELFF.